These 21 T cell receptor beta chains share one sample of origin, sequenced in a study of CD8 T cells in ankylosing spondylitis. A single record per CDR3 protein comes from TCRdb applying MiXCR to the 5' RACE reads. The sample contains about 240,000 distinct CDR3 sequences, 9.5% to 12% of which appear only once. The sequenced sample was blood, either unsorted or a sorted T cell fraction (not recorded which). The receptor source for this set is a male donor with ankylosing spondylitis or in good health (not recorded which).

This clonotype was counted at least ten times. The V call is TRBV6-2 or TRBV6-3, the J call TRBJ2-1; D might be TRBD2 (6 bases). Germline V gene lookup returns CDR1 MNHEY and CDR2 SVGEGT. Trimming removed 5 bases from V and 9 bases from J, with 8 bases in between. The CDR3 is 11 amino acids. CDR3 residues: CASSVGGEQFF. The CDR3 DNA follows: TGTGCCAGCAGTGTGGGGGGTGAGCAGTTCTTC.

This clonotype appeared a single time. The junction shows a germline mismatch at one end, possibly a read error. The CDR3: CSARGERGTDTQYF. The CDR3 coding sequence is TGCAGTGCCAGAGGGGAGCGGGGGACAGATACGCAGTATTTT. The V gene is TRBV20-1, the J gene TRBJ2-3; 8 bases match TRBD2. The CDR3 runs to 14 residues. CDR1 DFQATT and CDR2 SNEGSKA come from the germline V gene (reference sequence).

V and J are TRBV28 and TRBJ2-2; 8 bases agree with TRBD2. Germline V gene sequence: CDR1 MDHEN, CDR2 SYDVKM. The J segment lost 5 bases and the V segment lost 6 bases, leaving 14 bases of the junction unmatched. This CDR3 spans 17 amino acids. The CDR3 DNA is TGTGCCAGCAGCCAACTAAGCGGGAGCTTCGAAACCGGGGAGCTGTTTTTT. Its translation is CASSQLSGSFETGELFF.

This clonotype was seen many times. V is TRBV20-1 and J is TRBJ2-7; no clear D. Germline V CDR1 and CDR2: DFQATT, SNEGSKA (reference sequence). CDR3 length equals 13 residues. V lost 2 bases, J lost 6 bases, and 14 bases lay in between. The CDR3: CSARPKSSLEQYF. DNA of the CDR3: TGCAGTGCTAGACCCAAGTCTTCCCTCGAGCAGTACTTC.

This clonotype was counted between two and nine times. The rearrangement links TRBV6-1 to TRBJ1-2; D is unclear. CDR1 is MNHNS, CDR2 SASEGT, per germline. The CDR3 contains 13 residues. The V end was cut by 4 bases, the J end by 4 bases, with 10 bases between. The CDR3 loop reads CASSAAAFYGYTF. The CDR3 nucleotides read TGTGCCAGCAGTGCGGCAGCATTCTATGGCTACACCTTC.

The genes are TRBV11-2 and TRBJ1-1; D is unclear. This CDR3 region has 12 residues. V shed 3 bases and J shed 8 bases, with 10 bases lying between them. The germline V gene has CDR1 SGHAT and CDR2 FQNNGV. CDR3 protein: CASSLGDIEAFF. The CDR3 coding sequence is TGTGCCAGCAGCTTGGGCGACATCGAAGCTTTCTTT.

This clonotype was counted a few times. Here the CDR3 reads CASSVASPGNEQFF. CDR3 in DNA: TGTGCCAGCAGCGTGGCTTCCCCGGGCAATGAGCAGTTCTTC. The rearrangement uses TRBV11-2 and TRBJ2-1; no definite D call. This CDR3 contains 14 residues. Germline assignment: CDR1 SGHAT and CDR2 FQNNGV. The V and J ends lost 5 bases and 6 bases respectively, with 14 bases between them.

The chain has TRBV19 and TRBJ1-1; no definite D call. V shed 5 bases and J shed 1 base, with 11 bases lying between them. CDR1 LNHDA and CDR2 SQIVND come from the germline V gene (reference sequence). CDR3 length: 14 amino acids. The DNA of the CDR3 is TGTGCCAGTAGTTTTGAGGGAAGGAACACTGAAGCTTTCTTT. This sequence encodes CASSFEGRNTEAFF.

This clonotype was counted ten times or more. The CDR3 nucleotides are TGCAGTGCCTACCTGGGGGACAATCAGCCCCAGCATTTT. It translates to CSAYLGDNQPQHF. The rearrangement links TRBV20-1 to TRBJ1-5; D possibly corresponds to TRBD1 (5 bases). The CDR3 loop spans 13 amino acids. Germline V gene data show CDR1 as DFQATT and CDR2 as SNEGSKA (reference sequence). Trimming removed 6 bases at V and 3 bases at J, with 12 bases between.

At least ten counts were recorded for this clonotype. Here the CDR3 reads CASRRGLAKNEQFF. The CDR3 DNA sequence: TGTGCCAGCCGGAGAGGACTAGCGAAGAATGAGCAGTTCTTC. This chain uses TRBV12-3 or TRBV12-4 with TRBJ2-1; TRBD2 matches at 9 bases. V shed 8 bases, J shed 7 bases, and the junction held 9 bases outside the gene matches. The CDR3 has 14 amino acids.

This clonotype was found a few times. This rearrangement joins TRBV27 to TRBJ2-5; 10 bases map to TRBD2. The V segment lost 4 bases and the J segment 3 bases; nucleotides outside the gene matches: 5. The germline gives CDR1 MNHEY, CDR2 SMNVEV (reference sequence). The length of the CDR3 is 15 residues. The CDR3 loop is CASSSRTSGKETQYF. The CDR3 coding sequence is TGTGCCAGCAGTTCCCGGACTAGCGGAAAAGAGACCCAGTACTTC.

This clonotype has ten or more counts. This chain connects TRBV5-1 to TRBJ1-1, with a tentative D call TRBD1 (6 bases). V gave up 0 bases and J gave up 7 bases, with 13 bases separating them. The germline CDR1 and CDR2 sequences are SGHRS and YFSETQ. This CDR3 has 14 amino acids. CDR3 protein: CASSLGGGGNEAFF. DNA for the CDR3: TGCGCCAGCAGCTTGGGGGGGGGCGGCAATGAAGCTTTCTTT.

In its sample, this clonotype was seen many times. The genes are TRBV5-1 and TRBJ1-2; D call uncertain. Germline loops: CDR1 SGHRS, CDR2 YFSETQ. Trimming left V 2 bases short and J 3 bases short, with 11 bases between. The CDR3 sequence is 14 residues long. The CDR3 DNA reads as TGCGCCAGCAGCTTTTCCGGGGAGGACTATGGCTACACCTTC. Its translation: CASSFSGEDYGYTF.

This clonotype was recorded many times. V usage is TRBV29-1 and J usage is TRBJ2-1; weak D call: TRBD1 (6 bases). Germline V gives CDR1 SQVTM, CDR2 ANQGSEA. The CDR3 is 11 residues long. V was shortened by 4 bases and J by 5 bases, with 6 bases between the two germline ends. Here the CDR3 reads CSVGTDNEQFF. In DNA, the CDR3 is TGCAGCGTTGGGACAGACAATGAGCAGTTCTTC.

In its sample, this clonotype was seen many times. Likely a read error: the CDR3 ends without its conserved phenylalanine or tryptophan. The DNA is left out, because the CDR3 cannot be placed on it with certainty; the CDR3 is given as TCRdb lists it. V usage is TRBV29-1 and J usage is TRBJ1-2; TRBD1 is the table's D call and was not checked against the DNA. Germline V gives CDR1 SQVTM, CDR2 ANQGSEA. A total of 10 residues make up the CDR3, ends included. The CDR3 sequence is CSVAGLSQGL.

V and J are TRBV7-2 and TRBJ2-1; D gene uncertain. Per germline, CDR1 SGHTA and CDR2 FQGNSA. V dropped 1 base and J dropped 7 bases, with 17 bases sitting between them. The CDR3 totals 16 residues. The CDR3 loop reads CASSLEIGDVENEQFF. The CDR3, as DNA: TGTGCCAGCAGCTTAGAGATTGGTGATGTGGAGAATGAGCAGTTCTTC.

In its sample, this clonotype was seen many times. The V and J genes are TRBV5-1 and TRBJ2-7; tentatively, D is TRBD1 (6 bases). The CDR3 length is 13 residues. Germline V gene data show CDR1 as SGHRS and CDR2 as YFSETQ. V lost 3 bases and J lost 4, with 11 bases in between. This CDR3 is CASSSTGFYEQYF. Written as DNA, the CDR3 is TGCGCCAGCAGCTCCACAGGGTTTTACGAGCAGTACTTC.

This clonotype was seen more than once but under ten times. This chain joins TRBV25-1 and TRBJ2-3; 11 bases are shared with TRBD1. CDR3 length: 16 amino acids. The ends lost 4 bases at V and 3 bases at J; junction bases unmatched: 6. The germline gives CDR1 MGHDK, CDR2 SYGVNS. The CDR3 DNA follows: TGTGCCAGCAGTGGACACCGGGACAGGGGGACAGATACGCAGTATTTT. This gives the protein CASSGHRDRGTDTQYF.

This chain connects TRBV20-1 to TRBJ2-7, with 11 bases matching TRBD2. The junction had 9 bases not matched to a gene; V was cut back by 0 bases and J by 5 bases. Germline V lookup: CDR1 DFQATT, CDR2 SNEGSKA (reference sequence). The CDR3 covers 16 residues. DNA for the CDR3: TGCAGTGCTAGAGATGATATTAGCGGGAGGGGGAACGAGCAGTACTTC. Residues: CSARDDISGRGNEQYF.

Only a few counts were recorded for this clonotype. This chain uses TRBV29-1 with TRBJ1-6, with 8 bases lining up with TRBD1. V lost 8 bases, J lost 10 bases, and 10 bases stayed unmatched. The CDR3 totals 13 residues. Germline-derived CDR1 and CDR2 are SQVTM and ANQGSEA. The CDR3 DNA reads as TGCAGCTTACGGACAGGGAAGAAATCACCCCTCCACTTT. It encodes CSLRTGKKSPLHF.

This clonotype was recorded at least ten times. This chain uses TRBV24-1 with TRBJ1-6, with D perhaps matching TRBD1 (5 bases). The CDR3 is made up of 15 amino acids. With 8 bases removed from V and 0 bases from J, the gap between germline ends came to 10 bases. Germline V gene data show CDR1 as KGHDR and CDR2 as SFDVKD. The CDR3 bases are TGTGCCACCATGCCAGGGAGCTCCTATAATTCACCCCTCCACTTT. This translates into CATMPGSSYNSPLHF.